The clone carrying this TCR beta chain appeared once. Its antigen is undetermined. The data stem from a study of T cell responses to AZD1222 COVID-19 vaccine. Some clones are missing from TCRdb's copy, which holds only in-frame ones; the method was immunoSEQ multiplex PCR. The sample shows over 150,000 clones, about nine tenths of them seen only once. Per the germline V gene, CDR1 is SGHTA and CDR2 is FQGNSA. V was pared by 3 bases and J by 6 bases, with 6 bases of the junction left unmatched. This CDR3 spans 15 amino acids. Study observations and caveats: Mostly white British, mostly female donors; authors suggested clonal diversity may be underestimated. Reportedly, close to half of spike-specific TCRs are directed against unmutated variant regions. Every sample of the repertoires postdated the peak T cell response. Along spike, vaccine-associated CD4 TCRs were found throughout, with dominance at 160-218 and 743-854.

The source material was peripheral blood, sampled on day 0 of AZD1222 vaccination. The receptor comes from an adult in good health. This rearrangement joins TRBV7-2 to TRBJ1-5; 9 bases match TRBD1. CDR3 nucleotide sequence: TGTGCCAGCAGCTTGACACAGGGGGCAAGTCAGCCCCAGCATTTT. Translating it yields CASSLTQGASQPQHF.